These 6 T cell receptor beta chains share one sample of origin, sequenced in a study of cytomegalovirus exposure and HLA in healthy donors. The primer mix had 60 Vbeta and 13 Jbeta primers. TCRdb's table, derived via immunoSEQ multiplex PCR, lists solely in-frame clones and lacks some. The listing contains 180,000 or so clones. Sequenced: PBMCs. Receptor source: a young woman in good health and CMV-seropositive.

The V and J genes are TRBV19 and TRBJ1-5, with TRBD1 as a possible D gene (5 bases). This CDR3 is 12 amino acids long. V was pared by 7 bases and J by 6 bases, with 10 bases between. Germline V CDR1 and CDR2: LNHDA, SQIVND (reference sequence). The CDR3 sequence is CASTGNSQPQHF. CDR3 DNA sequence: TGTGCCAGTACAGGGAATAGTCAGCCCCAGCATTTT.

V gene TRBV4-3 combines with J gene TRBJ1-5; the D is unclear. Trimming cost V 0 bases and J 2 bases, with 11 bases left between them. This CDR3 has 16 amino acids. Germline V gene sequence: CDR1 LGHNA, CDR2 YSLEER. CDR3 residues: CASSQDGDRGNQPQHF. Written as DNA, the CDR3 is TGCGCCAGCAGCCAAGATGGCGACCGGGGCAATCAGCCCCAGCATTTT.

The J gene is TRBJ2-3, the V gene TRBV30, with 7 bases that match TRBD1. CDR1 GTSNPN and CDR2 SVGIG come from the germline V gene (reference sequence). V shed 3 bases, J shed 0 bases, and the junction held 3 bases outside the gene matches. The CDR3 runs 14 residues. CDR3 residues: CAWRVQGSTDTQYF. The CDR3, as DNA: TGTGCCTGGAGGGTACAGGGGAGCACAGATACGCAGTATTTT.

The chain uses TRBV9 and TRBJ1-3, with D hard to call. This CDR3 region has 14 residues. The germline CDR1 and CDR2 sequences are SGDLS and YYNGEE. The V end lost 4 bases, the J end lost 3 bases, and 11 bases lay between the germline ends. The CDR3: CASSPGGIGNTIYF. The CDR3 region has the DNA TGTGCCAGCAGCCCCGGAGGGATTGGAAACACCATATATTTT.

The V call is TRBV29-1, the J call TRBJ2-7; 12 nucleotides match TRBD2. V lost 4 bases, J lost 6 bases, and 10 bases stayed unmatched. Germline V gene sequence: CDR1 SQVTM, CDR2 ANQGSEA. This CDR3 has 15 amino acids. The CDR3 nucleotides are TGCAGCGTTGGGACTAGCGGGATGACCCGCCCCGAGCAGTACTTC. This codes for CSVGTSGMTRPEQYF.

Here the CDR3 reads CASSSRSGASTDTQYF. The CDR3 coding sequence is TGCGCCAGCAGCTCAAGGAGTGGGGCTAGCACAGATACGCAGTATTTT. V gene TRBV4-3 combines with J gene TRBJ2-3; D possibly corresponds to TRBD1 (5 bases). Germline V CDR1 and CDR2: LGHNA, YSLEER. The CDR3 has 16 amino acids. V lost 5 bases, J lost 0 bases, and 15 bases lay in between.